This paragraph covers one T cell receptor (beta chain) sequence. Its antigen is currently not known. Base qualities were left out, and no much larger clone turns up one base away. CDR1 and CDR2, looked up from the germline V gene, are MNHNS and SASEGT. From cysteine to phenylalanine, the CDR3 is 16 amino acids long. Of all the DNA, just the CDR3 is kept, 48 bases in frame from base 1. The data stem from a study of tumor and adjacent non-tumor tissue in lung cancer (dated by TCRdb to between 2017 and 2018). About the full investigation: By cancer type, the cohort comprised 11 to 12 adenocarcinoma patients, a couple of squamous cell carcinoma patients and 1 small cell lung cancer patient. Among the approximately 15 patients, ages ranged from about 30 to 85 years, approximately 10 were men and 5 were women, and disease was TNM stage I to III. In total, sequencing yielded 130,000,000 or so productive TCRbeta reads, which works out to an average of about 4 million reads per sample. Using bulk TCRbeta repertoires from roughly 14 lung cancer patients, the study set lung tumor tissue side by side with matched distant non-tumor lung tissue. For each patient, one tumor sample and one normal lung sample were taken, giving approximately 33 paired specimens that underwent TCRbeta CDR3 sequencing.

Bulk unsorted tissue served as the source for RNA extraction, and RNA quality was assessed using a NanoDrop ND-1000 and an Agilent 2100. The donors were newly diagnosed lung cancer patients admitted for thoracic surgery in China from August to November 2014 who had not received prior chemotherapy. The study excluded patients who had received radiotherapy or chemotherapy before or who had another cancer at the same time. Pieces of surgical tissue measuring roughly 1-2.2 cm3 were kept in RNAlater solution and held at -80 degrees C until needed. Broad study findings and their caveats: Only approximately 14 patients were included in the cohort, and the need for larger samples and more detailed clinical data was noted by the authors. Peripheral blood was not sequenced, so blood TCRbeta repertoires were not examined in the lung cancer patients of the study. In normal lung, the top 100 clones accounted for a significantly larger cumulative share of the repertoire than in tumor tissue. The sequencing platform is not named in the methods, and unique molecular identifiers are not mentioned. Significantly higher TCR diversity was found in younger patients, and higher tumor TCR diversity was associated with shorter overall and disease-free survival. Tumor tissue showed significantly higher TCR diversity (inverse Simpson) than normal lung tissue, at 431.37 vs 166.20 (P = 0.0075, Mann-Whitney U test).

The library was prepared using multiplex PCR. Sequencing used an Illumina HiSeq 2500. TCRbeta libraries were constructed through three rounds of nested PCR with primers (Table S4) according to protocols modified from ARM-PCR. Before sequencing, PCR products of 200-500 bp were cut from the gel and purified using the QIAquick gel extraction kit. In the paper's pipeline: Reads were cleaned using Trimmomatic, were merged into complete CDR3 sequences using FLASH, and were assigned to V(D)J germline segments using MiTCR. VDJtools was used to compute clonal diversity as the inverse Simpson's index. In-frame sequences without a premature stop codon were defined as productive reads. The raw public reads went through TCRdb reprocessing: fastp at Q25, MiXCR clone calling, in-frame beta chains kept. Here each entry gathers all rows of one CDR3 protein and keeps the most common genes and DNA. What appears here as the V and J calls and clone size reflects TCRdb's work, not the paper's. This sample comprises about 80,000 distinct CDR3 sequences, around 70% of them detected only once. The ten largest clonotypes hold roughly 12% of the sample.

The clonotype was recovered from a woman aged 65 to 85 with non-small cell lung cancer. The sequencing sample was made of lung tumor tissue. Rearrangement joined TRBV6-1 to TRBJ2-5; 10 junctional bases match TRBD2. Here the CDR3 is given as CVCSEPSGRARETQYF. Read as DNA, the sequence is TGTGTCTGCAGTGAACCGAGCGGGAGGGCGAGGGAGACCCAGTACTTC.